This T cell receptor (beta chain) was documented in a study of Graves' ophthalmopathy and Graves' hyperthyroidism. Using RNA transcripts, the TCR beta CDR3 regions were amplified. Second-round multiplex PCR followed a first-round RT-PCR using HTBI primers. TCRdb re-called the multiplex PCR reads with MiXCR, one entry per CDR3 protein. This sample yields over a million distinct CDR3 sequences, of which about 35% are seen a single time; roughly 11% belongs to the top ten. Trimming removed 4 bases from V and 8 bases from J, with 24 bases in between. Looked up from germline, CDR1 is SGHTS and CDR2 is YDEGEE. CDR3 size: 16 residues.

The sequenced material came from peripheral blood or thyroid tissue (not recorded which). This TCR derives from an adult man with Graves' hyperthyroidism. The V and J genes are TRBV5-8 and TRBJ1-2; perhaps TRBD1 as D (6 bases). CDR3 in DNA: TGTGCCAGCAGCGCTACAATCCACAGGGCCCGGGGAGGCTACACCTTC. Its translation is CASSATIHRARGGYTF.